A single sample is the source of the 14 T cell receptor beta chains below, sequenced in a study of early T cells in non-severe SARS-CoV-2 infection. TCRdb reprocessed the 5' RACE reads with MiXCR, giving one entry per CDR3 protein. The sample has some 66,000 distinct CDR3 sequences; less than 9.5% are singletons. Sequences were obtained from whole blood. Receptors originate from an adult who was a healthcare worker with PCR-confirmed SARS-CoV-2 infection or an uninfected control (not recorded which).

This clonotype was observed at least ten times. The J gene is TRBJ1-2, the V gene TRBV28, with TRBD1 identical over 12 bases. Trimming cost V 6 bases and J 4 bases; bases outside gene matches: 12. CDR1 and CDR2 from the germline V gene are MDHEN and SYDVKM. The CDR3 has 17 residues. CDR3: CASSATGTGGSGYGYTF. The CDR3 DNA is TGTGCCAGCAGCGCCACCGGGACAGGGGGCTCCGGCTATGGCTACACCTTC.

This clonotype occurred a few times. The chain is built from TRBV10-3 and TRBJ2-3; D is undetermined. This CDR3 is 15 amino acids long. CDR1 and CDR2 (germline): ENHRY, SYGVKD. Trimming pared 3 bases from V and 0 bases from J, leaving 10 bases between. Written as DNA, the CDR3 is TGTGCCATCAGTGATAGAAGTCCCAGCACAGATACGCAGTATTTT. Translating gives CAISDRSPSTDTQYF.

This clonotype was found a few times. This chain uses TRBV7-9 with TRBJ1-2; 7 nucleotides agree with TRBD1. The germline CDR1 and CDR2 sequences are SEHNR and FQNEAQ (reference sequence). CDR3 length: 13 amino acids. V dropped 0 bases and J dropped 8; count of bases not matched to a gene: 3. CDR3 amino acids: CASSLAGGQGYTF. DNA of the CDR3: TGTGCCAGCAGCTTAGCAGGGGGCCAGGGCTACACCTTC.

The V call is TRBV29-1, the J call TRBJ2-7; possibly TRBD1 for D (6 bases). This CDR3 is built from 13 residues. Germline V lookup: CDR1 SQVTM, CDR2 ANQGSEA. Trimming left V 7 bases short and J 5 bases short, with 18 bases between. CDR3 sequence: CSAGSQGPHEQYF. The CDR3 region has the DNA TGCAGCGCCGGCTCACAGGGTCCCCACGAGCAGTACTTC.

This clonotype appeared many times. The gene calls are TRBV18 and TRBJ2-7, with 7 bases lining up with TRBD1. The CDR3 runs to 15 residues. Per the germline V gene, CDR1 is KGHSH and CDR2 is LQKENI. V lost 3 bases to trimming and J lost 0 bases; unmatched junction nucleotides: 5. The CDR3 sequence is CASSPPGQFSYEQYF. The DNA for the CDR3 is TGTGCCAGCTCACCCCCGGGACAGTTCTCCTACGAGCAGTACTTC.

This chain connects TRBV7-2 to TRBJ2-4; D perhaps matches TRBD2 (6 bases). Germline lookup yields CDR1 SGHTA and CDR2 FQGNSA. Deletions cut 5 bases from V and 0 bases from J, with 17 bases between. The CDR3 sequence is 17 residues long. DNA of the CDR3: TGTGCCAGCAGCCCCCGCCCGGGGGTCCTAGCCAAAAACATTCAGTACTTC. It specifies CASSPRPGVLAKNIQYF.

A few counts support this clonotype. V and J are TRBV5-1 and TRBJ2-1, with D unresolved. V lost 1 base to trimming and J lost 3 bases, with 11 bases between them. Germline V gene lookup returns CDR1 SGHRS and CDR2 YFSETQ. The length of the CDR3 is 15 residues. CDR3 in amino acids: CASSLTLVVYNEQFF. CDR3 nucleotides: TGCGCCAGCAGCTTGACTCTCGTGGTCTACAATGAGCAGTTCTTC.

The table lists this clonotype with many counts. In nucleotides, the CDR3 is TGTGCCAGCAGTCTGTCGACGGACCCAGATACGCAGTATTTT. It codes for CASSLSTDPDTQYF. The chain uses TRBV27 and TRBJ2-3; D is unresolved. The V and J ends lost 5 bases and 4 bases respectively, with 13 bases between them. The CDR3 is made up of 14 amino acids. Germline assignment: CDR1 MNHEY and CDR2 SMNVEV (reference sequence).

This clonotype was picked up many times. In DNA form, the CDR3 reads TGCAGCGTTGTCGGAGGGGCCACGAACACCGGGGAGCTGTTTTTT. Translation gives CSVVGGATNTGELFF. This chain links TRBV29-1 with TRBJ2-2, with D tentatively TRBD2 (6 bases). This CDR3 contains 15 residues. The V end lost 4 bases, the J end lost 0 bases, and 12 bases lay between the germline ends. Germline CDR1 reads SQVTM; CDR2 reads ANQGSEA.

This clonotype was observed a few times. The chain recombines TRBV29-1 with TRBJ1-1, with 9 bases matching TRBD1. This CDR3 has 14 residues. Trimming removed 5 bases from V and 5 bases from J; junction bases left unmatched: 9. The germline V gene encodes CDR1 SQVTM and CDR2 ANQGSEA. CDR3 coding DNA: TGCAGCGTTCAAACCGGGACAGGGCGGACTGAAGCTTTCTTT. It specifies CSVQTGTGRTEAFF.

The sample holds a few counts of this clonotype. The CDR3, as DNA: TGCAGTGCTAGCCCTAGCACAGATACGCAGTATTTT. Translated: CSASPSTDTQYF. The chain links TRBV20-1 to TRBJ2-3; D not resolved. This CDR3 has 12 residues. V gave up 3 bases and J gave up 0 bases, with 4 bases separating them. Germline V CDR1 and CDR2: DFQATT, SNEGSKA (reference sequence).

The CDR3 region has the DNA TGCAGCGTTGAAGGTTTTGGTTCTGATGAGCAGTTCTTC. As protein: CSVEGFGSDEQFF. The V and J genes are TRBV29-1 and TRBJ2-1; D remains ambiguous. The germline V gene has CDR1 SQVTM and CDR2 ANQGSEA. The CDR3 totals 13 residues. The ends were cut back, 1 base at V and 8 bases at J, with 12 bases in the middle.

In its sample, this clonotype is medium-sized. The gene calls are TRBV29-1 and TRBJ2-3, with D perhaps assigned TRBD1 or TRBD2 (5 bases each). Looked up from germline, CDR1 is SQVTM and CDR2 is ANQGSEA. V was pared by 3 bases and J by 4 bases, with 17 bases between. The CDR3 sequence is 15 residues long. CDR3: CSVDKGSRGPDTQYF. DNA of the CDR3: TGCAGCGTTGATAAGGGGAGTCGGGGACCAGATACGCAGTATTTT.

This clonotype was found a few times. A junction end diverges from the germline sequence, so it may reflect a read error. The gene calls are TRBV12-3 or TRBV12-4 and TRBJ1-2; D call uncertain. This CDR3 has 13 residues. DNA for the CDR3: TGTGCCAGCAGCTTAGGACCGATTCTTGGCTACACCTTC. Its protein is CASSLGPILGYTF.